This T cell receptor beta chain appears in the sequencing data of a study of blood T cell repertoires in COVID-19. Across the whole study: T cells, B-cell-depleted T cells, or PBMCs provided the cDNA or gDNA that served as material.

CDR1 LGHDT and CDR2 YNNKEL come from the germline V gene (reference sequence). The CDR3 extends over 16 amino acids. V was clipped by 2 bases and J by 0 bases, with 12 bases between them. The study recruited people aged 18 to 89 years across roughly 23 US areas. Recovery meant two consecutive negative NP/OP PCR tests, professional clearance, or resolved symptoms. In the original workflow: Reference gene primer amplification in the assay estimated nucleated cell counts. The repertoire was sequenced with immunoSEQ multiplex PCR; TCRdb's copy has only in-frame clones and lacks some. D and trimming were read from the DNA, whereas the V and J calls and clone size are those reported in that table. The data show some 250,000 clones, 75% to 90% seen once.

This sequence originates from a man aged 35 to 55 who had recovered from COVID-19. The chain uses TRBV3-1 (or the pseudogene TRBV3-2) and TRBJ2-3, with D possibly being TRBD2 (5 bases). The sequencing input was PBMCs or T cells enriched from blood (not recorded which). CDR3 sequence: CASSQFGRDSTDTQYF. CDR3 in DNA: TGTGCCAGCAGCCAATTTGGACGGGATAGCACAGATACGCAGTATTTT.